These 8 T cell receptor beta chains originate from one sample sequenced in a study of molecular identifiers for immune sequencing clone quantification. TCRdb analysed the PCR reads with MiXCR anew, one entry per CDR3 protein. The sample includes fewer than 45,000 distinct CDR3 sequences, 24% of them seen just once. The sample taken for sequencing was naive CD8+ T cells from blood, with Jurkat cell RNA spiked in. Subset of the sample: FACS-sorted CD8+CD4-CCR7+CD45RA+ naive T cells. The origin of the receptors is a human donor in good health. Some libraries in this study had Jurkat cell RNA spiked in.

The sample holds many counts of this clonotype. This sequence joins TRBV10-2 and TRBJ1-6; weak D call: TRBD1 (6 bases). With 7 bases removed from V and 7 bases from J, the gap between germline ends came to 14 bases. Germline-derived CDR1 and CDR2 are WSHSY and SAAADI. The CDR3 runs 14 residues. Written as DNA, the CDR3 is TGCGCCAGCAAAATTCGGACAGAAAATTCACCCCTCCACTTT. It encodes CASKIRTENSPLHF.

The V and J genes are TRBV19 and TRBJ2-1, with TRBD2 identical over 11 bases. In germline, CDR1 is LNHDA, CDR2 SQIVND (reference sequence). This CDR3 is built from 17 residues. With 4 bases clipped from V and 7 bases from J, the junction kept 12 bases outside the gene matches. CDR3: CASSRKGLAEMRNEQFF. The DNA of the CDR3 is TGTGCCAGTAGTAGAAAGGGACTAGCGGAGATGAGGAATGAGCAGTTCTTC. The variable domain in full, completed from reference TRBV19 and TRBJ2-1, reads DGGITQSPKYLFRKEGQNVTLSCEQNLNHDAMYWYRQDPGQGLRLIYYSQIVNDFQKGDIAEGYSVSREKKESFPLTVTSAQKNPTAFYLCASSRKGLAEMRNEQFFGPGTRLTVL.

This clonotype ranks as medium-sized. This chain uses TRBV29-1 with TRBJ2-7, with 7 bases lining up with TRBD2. There are 15 residues in the CDR3. Trimming cost V 0 bases and J 0 bases; bases outside gene matches: 5. Germline values: CDR1 SQVTM, CDR2 ANQGSEA. DNA for the CDR3: TGCAGCGTTGAAGACCCAGCGGGGATCTCCTACGAGCAGTACTTC. Translation: CSVEDPAGISYEQYF.

The chain uses TRBV15 and TRBJ1-4, with D hard to call. The ends were cut back, 0 bases at V and 16 bases at J, with 24 bases in the middle. Germline-derived CDR1 and CDR2 are LNHNV and YYDKDF (reference sequence). The CDR3 runs 16 residues. The CDR3 reads CATSRDLWGRSEKQFF. DNA for the CDR3: TGTGCCACCAGCAGAGATCTCTGGGGTCGTAGTGAAAAGCAGTTTTTT.

A word on this clonotype: A single base separates this from a much larger clone, so it may be a read error. This sequence joins TRBV24-1 and TRBJ1-2, with TRBD1 matching over 9 bases. The CDR3 sequence is 17 residues long. The V gene's germline CDR1 is KGHDR and CDR2 SFDVKD. The CDR3 sequence is CATSPTGGSNVDYGYSF. The CDR3 nucleotides read TGTGCCACCAGCCCGACAGGGGGAAGTAACGTGGACTATGGCTACTCCTTC.

Concerning this clonotype: At one end the junction does not follow the germline gene, possibly because of a read error. The CDR3: CASSPEKGQGYEQCF. CDR3 nucleotides: TGTGCCAGCAGCCCAGAAAAGGGACAGGGCTACGAGCAGTGCTTC. V usage is TRBV11-2 and J usage is TRBJ2-7; 9 bases agree with TRBD1. This CDR3 is built from 15 residues. Germline assignment: CDR1 SGHAT and CDR2 FQNNGV.

On this clonotype itself: Compared with germline, one end of the junction differs, possibly owing to a read error. The chain joins TRBV5-6 to TRBJ1-1; TRBD1 might be the D (6 bases). The CDR3 is 15 amino acids. Germline lookup yields CDR1 SGHDT and CDR2 YYEEEE. CDR3 amino acids: CARSLGGGASTEAFF. CDR3 nucleotide sequence: TGTGCCCGCAGCTTGGGGGGGGGCGCGAGCACTGAAGCTTTCTTT.

Turning to this clonotype: Just one base apart from a much larger clone, this may be a read error. This sequence joins TRBV7-8 and TRBJ1-1, with TRBD1 matching over 11 bases. The CDR3 contains 13 residues. CDR1 is SGHVS, CDR2 FQNEAQ, per germline. CDR3 residues: CVSSLEGTGGAFF. Written as DNA, the CDR3 is TGTGTCAGCAGCTTAGAGGGGACAGGGGGAGCTTTCTTT.